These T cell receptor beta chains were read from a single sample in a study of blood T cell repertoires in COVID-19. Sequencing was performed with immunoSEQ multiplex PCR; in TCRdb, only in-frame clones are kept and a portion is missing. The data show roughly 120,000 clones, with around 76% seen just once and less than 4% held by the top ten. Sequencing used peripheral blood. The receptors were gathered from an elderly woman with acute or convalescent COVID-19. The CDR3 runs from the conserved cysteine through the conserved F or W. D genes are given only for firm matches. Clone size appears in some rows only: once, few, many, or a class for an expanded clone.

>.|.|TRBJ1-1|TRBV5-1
TGCGCCAGCAGCGCCTCAGGGAACACTGAAGCTTTCTTT
CASSASGNTEAFF
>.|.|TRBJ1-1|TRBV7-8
TGTGCCAGCAGACTCTCAGCGGGGCTGGGCACTGAAGCTTTCTTT
CASRLSAGLGTEAFF
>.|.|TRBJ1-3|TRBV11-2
TGTGCCAGCAGCTTAGGCAGCTCTGGAAACACCATATATTTT
CASSLGSSGNTIYF
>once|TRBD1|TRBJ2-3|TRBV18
TGTGCCAGCTCAGCCGGGACAGGGGCGTCGGGTACGCAGTATTTT
CASSAGTGASGTQYF
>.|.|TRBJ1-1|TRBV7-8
TGTGCCAGCAGCCCGCGGGGGGCGGACACTGAAGCTTTCTTT
CASSPRGADTEAFF
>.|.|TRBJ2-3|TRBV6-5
TGTGCCAGCTCGAGGGTTCAGGATACGCAGTATTTT
CASSRVQDTQYF
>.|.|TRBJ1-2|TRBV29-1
TGCAGCGTTAGGGGGAGGGAGGGCTATGGCTACACCTTC
CSVRGREGYGYTF
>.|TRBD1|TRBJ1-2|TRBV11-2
TGTGCCAGCAGCCGGGACAGCCTCTATGGCTACACCTTC
CASSRDSLYGYTF
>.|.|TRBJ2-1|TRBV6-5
TGTGCCAGCGCCCGGGACTCCTACAATGAGCAGTTCTTC
CASARDSYNEQFF
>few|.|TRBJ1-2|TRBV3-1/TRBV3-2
TGTGCCAGCAGCCAAGCAGGGGTTGGCTACACCTTC
CASSQAGVGYTF
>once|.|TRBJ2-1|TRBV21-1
TGTGCCAGCAGCAAACCGGGACAGAGCTACAATGAGCAGTTCTTC
CASSKPGQSYNEQFF
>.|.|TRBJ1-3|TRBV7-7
TGTGCCAGCAGCCTAGGTACTACTGGAAACACCATATATTTT
CASSLGTTGNTIYF
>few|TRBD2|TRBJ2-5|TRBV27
TGTGCCAGCAGTAGACTAGCGGCGGATGAGACCCAGTACTTC
CASSRLAADETQYF
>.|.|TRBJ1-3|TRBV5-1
TGCGCCAGCAGCCCCGGTATTTCTGGAAACACCATATATTTT
CASSPGISGNTIYF
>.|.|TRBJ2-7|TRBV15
TGTGCCACCAGCAGAGGCAACTTCTACGAGCAGTACTTC
CATSRGNFYEQYF
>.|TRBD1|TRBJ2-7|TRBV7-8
TGTGCCAGCAGCAGAGACAGGGGGCCTTACGAGCAGTACTTC
CASSRDRGPYEQYF
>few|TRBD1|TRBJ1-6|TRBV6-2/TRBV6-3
TGTGCCAGCAGTTACTCGAGGACAGGGGTGATGGGTTCACCCCTCCACTTT
CASSYSRTGVMGSPLHF
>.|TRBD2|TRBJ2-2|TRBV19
TGTGCCAGTAGTGTAACTAGCGGGAGCCCCGGGGAGCTGTTTTTT
CASSVTSGSPGELFF
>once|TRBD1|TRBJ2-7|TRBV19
TGTGCCAGTAGTCGGGACAGTTCCTACGAGCAGTACTTC
CASSRDSSYEQYF
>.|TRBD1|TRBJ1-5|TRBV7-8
TGTGCCAGCAGCTCGGACAGGAGGTCCAATCAGCCCCAGCATTTT
CASSSDRRSNQPQHF
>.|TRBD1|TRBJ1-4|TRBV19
TGTGCCAGTAGTATAGAGAAGATTTCCGGGACAGGGTATGAAAAACTGTTTTTT
CASSIEKISGTGYEKLFF
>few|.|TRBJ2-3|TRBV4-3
TGCGCCAGCAGCCAAGGAGGTAGCGCGCTGGATACGCAGTATTTT
CASSQGGSALDTQYF
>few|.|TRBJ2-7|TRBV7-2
TGTGCCAGCAGCTTAGATAGTCCATCCTACGAGCAGTACTTC
CASSLDSPSYEQYF
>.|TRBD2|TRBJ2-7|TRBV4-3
TGCGCCAGCAGCCAAGATTTGGCGGGAGGGCCGGACGAGCAGTACTTC
CASSQDLAGGPDEQYF
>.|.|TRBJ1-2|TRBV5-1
TGCGCCAGCAGCCAGGGTCAGCACACTAACTATGGCTACACCTTC
CASSQGQHTNYGYTF
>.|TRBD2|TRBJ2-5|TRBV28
TGTGCCAGCAGTTTTAATAGCGGGGAGACCCAGTACTTC
CASSFNSGETQYF